This T cell receptor (beta chain) was captured in a study of shared clonotypes between healthy human individuals. Healthy HIV-negative adults without recent acute infections or vaccinations served as donors. Measured with immunoSEQ multiplex PCR; TCRdb has only the in-frame clones, and not every one. The table records about 2,500,000 clones, 90% to 95% of them present only once. Per the germline V gene, CDR1 is SNHLY and CDR2 is FYNNEI. The CDR3 loop spans 11 amino acids. Trimming stripped 5 bases from V and 5 bases from J, with 6 bases between. This clone turned up a few times. J is TRBJ1-1 and V is TRBV2, with D hard to call. This receptor was obtained from a man between 18 and 29 years old in good health. The specimen sequenced was naive CD4+ T cells sorted from blood. Subset defined: CD45RA+ positively selected. The CDR3: CASSSRTEAFF. CDR3 coding DNA: TGTGCCAGCAGTAGTCGTACTGAAGCTTTCTTT.